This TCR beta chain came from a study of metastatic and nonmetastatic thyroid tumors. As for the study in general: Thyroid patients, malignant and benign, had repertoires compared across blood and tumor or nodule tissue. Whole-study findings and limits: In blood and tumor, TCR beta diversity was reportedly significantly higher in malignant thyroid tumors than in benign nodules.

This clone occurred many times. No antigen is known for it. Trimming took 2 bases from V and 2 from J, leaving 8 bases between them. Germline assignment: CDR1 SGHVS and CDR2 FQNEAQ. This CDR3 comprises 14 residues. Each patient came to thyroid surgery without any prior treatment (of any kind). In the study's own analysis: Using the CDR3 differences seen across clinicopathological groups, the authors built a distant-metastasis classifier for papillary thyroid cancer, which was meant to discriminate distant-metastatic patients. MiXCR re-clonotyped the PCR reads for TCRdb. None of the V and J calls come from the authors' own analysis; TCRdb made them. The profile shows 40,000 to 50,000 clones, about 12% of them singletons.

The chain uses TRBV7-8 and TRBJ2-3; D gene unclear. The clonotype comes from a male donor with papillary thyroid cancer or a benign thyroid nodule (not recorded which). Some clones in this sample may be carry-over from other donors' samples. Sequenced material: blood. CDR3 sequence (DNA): TGTGCCAGCAGCTTATCCCCCTCCACAGATACGCAGTATTTT. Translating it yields CASSLSPSTDTQYF.